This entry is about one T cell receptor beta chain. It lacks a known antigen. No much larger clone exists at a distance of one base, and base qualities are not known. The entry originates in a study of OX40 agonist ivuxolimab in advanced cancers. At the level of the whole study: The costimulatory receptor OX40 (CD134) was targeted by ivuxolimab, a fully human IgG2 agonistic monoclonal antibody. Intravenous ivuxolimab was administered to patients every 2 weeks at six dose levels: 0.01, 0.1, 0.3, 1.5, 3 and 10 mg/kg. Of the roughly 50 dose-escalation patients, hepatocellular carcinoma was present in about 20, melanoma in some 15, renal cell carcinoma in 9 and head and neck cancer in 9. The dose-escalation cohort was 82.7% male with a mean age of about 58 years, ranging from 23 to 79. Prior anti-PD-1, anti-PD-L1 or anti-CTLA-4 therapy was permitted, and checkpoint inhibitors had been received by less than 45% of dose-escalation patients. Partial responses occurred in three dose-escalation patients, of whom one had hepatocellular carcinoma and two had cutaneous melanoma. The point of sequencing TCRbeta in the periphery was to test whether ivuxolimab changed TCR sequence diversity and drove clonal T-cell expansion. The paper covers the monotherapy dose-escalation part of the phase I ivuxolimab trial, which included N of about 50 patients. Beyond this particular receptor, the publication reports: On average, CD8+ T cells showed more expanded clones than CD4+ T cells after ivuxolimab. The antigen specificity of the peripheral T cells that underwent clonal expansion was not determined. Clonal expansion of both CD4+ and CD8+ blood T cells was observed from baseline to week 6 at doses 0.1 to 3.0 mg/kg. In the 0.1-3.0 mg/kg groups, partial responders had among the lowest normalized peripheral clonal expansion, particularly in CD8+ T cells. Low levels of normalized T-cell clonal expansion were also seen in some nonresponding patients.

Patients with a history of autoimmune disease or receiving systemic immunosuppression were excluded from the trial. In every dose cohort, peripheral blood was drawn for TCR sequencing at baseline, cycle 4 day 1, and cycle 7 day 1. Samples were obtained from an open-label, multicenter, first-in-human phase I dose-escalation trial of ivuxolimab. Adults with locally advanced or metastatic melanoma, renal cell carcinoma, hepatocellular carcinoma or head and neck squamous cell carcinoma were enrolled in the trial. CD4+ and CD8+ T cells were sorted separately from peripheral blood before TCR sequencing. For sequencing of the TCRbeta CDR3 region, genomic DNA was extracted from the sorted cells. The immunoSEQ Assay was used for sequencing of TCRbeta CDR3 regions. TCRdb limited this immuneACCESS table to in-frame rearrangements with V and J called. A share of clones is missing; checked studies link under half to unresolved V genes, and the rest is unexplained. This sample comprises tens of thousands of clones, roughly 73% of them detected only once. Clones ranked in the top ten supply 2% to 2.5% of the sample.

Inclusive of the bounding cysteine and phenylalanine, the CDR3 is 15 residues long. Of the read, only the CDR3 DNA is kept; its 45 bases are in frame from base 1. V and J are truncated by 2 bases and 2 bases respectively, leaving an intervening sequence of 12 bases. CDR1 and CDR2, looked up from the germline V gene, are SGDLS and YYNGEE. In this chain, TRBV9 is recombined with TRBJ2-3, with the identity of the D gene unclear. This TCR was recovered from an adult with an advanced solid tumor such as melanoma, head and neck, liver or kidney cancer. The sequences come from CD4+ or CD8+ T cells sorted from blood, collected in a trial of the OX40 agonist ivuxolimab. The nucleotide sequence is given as TGTGCCAGCAGCGTCTCCGGGTCTAACACAGATACGCAGTATTTT. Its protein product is CASSVSGSNTDTQYF.